This TCR beta chain was identified in a study of blood T cell repertoires in COVID-19 (dated by TCRdb to 2018 to 2021). About the investigation overall: The collaborator samples originated in the United States, Italy and Spain and spanned the acute and convalescent phases of COVID-19. The material from the prospective study consisted of cDNA or gDNA derived from T cells, B-cell-depleted T cells, or PBMCs. Deeply sampled blood TCRbeta repertoires from subjects exposed to, actively infected with, or recovered from COVID-19 were included in the dataset. The repertoires were released in a freely available public database intended as a resource for research on the immune response to SARS-CoV-2. The samples were drawn from the first 160 participants of the ongoing ImmuneRACE study and from 1,254 subjects provided by 6 global collaborators. Nearly every sample came with metadata listing a de-identified subject ID, COVID-19 status, age in years and sex. Where available, HLA class I and class II types were obtained from metadata supplied by the sample provider rather than from assay-based typing. The study at large found these results: The quantity of clinical and demographic metadata differed by source and by participant and was supplied without curation.

TCRbeta CDR3 regions were amplified from genomic DNA by means of the immunoSEQ Assay, a bias-controlled multiplex PCR. In the paper's pipeline: Within the assay, amplification of reference gene primers was used to estimate how many nucleated cells each sample contained. Sequence reads were collapsed and filtered to measure the absolute abundance of every unique TCRbeta CDR3 rearrangement. For each sample, productive Simpson clonality was calculated by taking the square root of Simpson's diversity index across productive rearrangements. TCRdb mirrors the immuneACCESS table, restricted to in-frame sequences. Some clones are absent from its copies; in checked studies, under half trace to an unresolved V gene, and the reason for the others is unknown. D and trimming were read from the DNA, whereas the V and J calls and clone size are those reported in that table. This sample lists 100,000 or so clones; approximately 72% were detected once. Approximately 20% of the sample is taken by the ten largest.

The collaborating institutions used their own protocols to collect whole blood in K2EDTA tubes. For TCRbeta analysis, collaborators shipped samples in one of three forms: frozen whole blood, isolated PBMCs, or DNA extracted from either of those sample types. The CDR3 holds 13 amino acids from the cysteine to the phenylalanine. Only the CDR3 part of the read is kept: 39 bases, read in frame from the first base. Deletion took 7 bases off V and 2 bases off J, with a span of 12 bases between the germline ends. From the germline V gene, CDR1 is SNHLY and CDR2 is FYNNEI. Worth noting for this clone: Its cognate antigen has yet to be identified. No base-level quality is on record; no much larger clone is a single base apart.

The material sequenced was peripheral blood. This clonotype was obtained from a woman between 70 and 85 years old with acute or convalescent COVID-19. The chain is assembled from TRBV2 and TRBJ2-7, and perhaps TRBD2 as D gene, on 5 matching bases. The CDR3 here reads CASIRDGTYEQYF. The DNA sequence is TGTGCCAGCATCCGCGACGGGACCTACGAGCAGTACTTC.